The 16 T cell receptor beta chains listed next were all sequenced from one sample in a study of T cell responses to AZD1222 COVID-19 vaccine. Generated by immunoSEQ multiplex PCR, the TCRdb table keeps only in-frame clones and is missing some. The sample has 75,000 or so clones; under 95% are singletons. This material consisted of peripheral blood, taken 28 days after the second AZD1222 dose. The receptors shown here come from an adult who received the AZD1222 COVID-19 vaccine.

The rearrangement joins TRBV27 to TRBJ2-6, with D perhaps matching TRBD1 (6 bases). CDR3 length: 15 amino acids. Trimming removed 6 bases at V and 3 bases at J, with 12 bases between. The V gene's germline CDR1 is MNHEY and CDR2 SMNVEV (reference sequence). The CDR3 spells CASSSTGRGANVLTF. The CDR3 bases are TGTGCCAGCAGCAGCACAGGGCGTGGGGCCAACGTCCTGACTTTC.

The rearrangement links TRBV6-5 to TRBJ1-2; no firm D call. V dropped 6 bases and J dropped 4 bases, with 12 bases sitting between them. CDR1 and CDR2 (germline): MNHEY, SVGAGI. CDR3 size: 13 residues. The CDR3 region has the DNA TGTGCCAGCAGACCAACAGACACCTATGGCTACACCTTC. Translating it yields CASRPTDTYGYTF.

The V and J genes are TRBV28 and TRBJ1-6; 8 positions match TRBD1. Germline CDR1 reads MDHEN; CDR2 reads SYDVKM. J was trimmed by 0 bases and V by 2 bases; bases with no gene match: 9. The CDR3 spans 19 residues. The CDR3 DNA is TGTGCCAGCAGTTTAGCCGGACAGGGAATTAGCTCCTATAATTCACCCCTCCACTTT. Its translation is CASSLAGQGISSYNSPLHF.

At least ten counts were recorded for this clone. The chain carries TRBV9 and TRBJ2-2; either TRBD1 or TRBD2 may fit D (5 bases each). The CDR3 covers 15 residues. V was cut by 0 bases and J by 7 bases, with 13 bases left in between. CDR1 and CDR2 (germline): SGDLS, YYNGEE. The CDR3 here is CASSVDGGKGGELFF. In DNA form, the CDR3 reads TGTGCCAGCAGCGTAGATGGGGGAAAGGGCGGGGAGCTGTTTTTT.

CDR3 nucleotides: TGTGCCAGCAGCTTAGCGAGCTCACCCGATGAGCAGTTCTTC. Its protein is CASSLASSPDEQFF. The chain has TRBV7-6 and TRBJ2-1; D uncertain. The V gene lost 0 bases and the J gene lost 8 bases, with 11 bases spanning the gap. This CDR3 comprises 14 residues. The germline CDR1 and CDR2 sequences are SGHVS and FNYEAQ.

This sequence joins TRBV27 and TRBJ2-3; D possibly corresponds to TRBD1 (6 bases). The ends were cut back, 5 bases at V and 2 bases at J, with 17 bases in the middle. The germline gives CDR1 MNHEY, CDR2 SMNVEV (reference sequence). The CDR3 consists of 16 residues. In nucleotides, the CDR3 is TGTGCCAGCAGTCTCGAAAGGACAGCGATCACAGATACGCAGTATTTT. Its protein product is CASSLERTAITDTQYF.

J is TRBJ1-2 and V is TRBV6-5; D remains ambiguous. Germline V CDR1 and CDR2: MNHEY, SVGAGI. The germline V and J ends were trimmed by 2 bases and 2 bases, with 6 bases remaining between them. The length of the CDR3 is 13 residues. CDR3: CASSYEGNYGYTF. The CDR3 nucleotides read TGTGCCAGCAGTTACGAGGGAAACTATGGCTACACCTTC.

CDR3 DNA: TGTGCCAGCAGCTTAAGGTTAGTCGCAACTAATGAAAAACTGTTTTTT. As protein: CASSLRLVATNEKLFF. This sequence joins TRBV5-4 and TRBJ1-4, with unresolved D. The CDR3 has 16 amino acids. Germline CDR1 is SGHNT and CDR2 is YYREEE (reference sequence). Between the trimmed V and J ends, which lost 2 bases and 0 bases, there was a span of 11 bases. The variable domain in full, completed from reference TRBV5-4 and TRBJ1-4, reads ETGVTQSPTHLIKTRGQQVTLRCSSQSGHNTVSWYQQALGQGPQFIFQYYREEENGRGNFPPRFSGLQFPNYSSELNVNALELDDSALYLCASSLRLVATNEKLFFGSGTQLSVL.

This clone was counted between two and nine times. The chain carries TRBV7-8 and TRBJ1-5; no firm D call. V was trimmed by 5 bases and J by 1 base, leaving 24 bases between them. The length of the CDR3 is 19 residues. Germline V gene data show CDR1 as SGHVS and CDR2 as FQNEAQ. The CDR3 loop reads CASSKGGVADGSSNQPQHF. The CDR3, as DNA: TGTGCCAGCAGCAAAGGCGGGGTCGCAGACGGTAGCAGCAATCAGCCCCAGCATTTT.

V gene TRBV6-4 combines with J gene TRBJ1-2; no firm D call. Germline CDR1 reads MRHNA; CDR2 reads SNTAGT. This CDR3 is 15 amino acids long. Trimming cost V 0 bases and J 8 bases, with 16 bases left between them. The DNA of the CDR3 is TGTGCCAGCAGTGACTCGGCACGAGGGCAGCGAGGCTACACCTTC. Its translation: CASSDSARGQRGYTF.

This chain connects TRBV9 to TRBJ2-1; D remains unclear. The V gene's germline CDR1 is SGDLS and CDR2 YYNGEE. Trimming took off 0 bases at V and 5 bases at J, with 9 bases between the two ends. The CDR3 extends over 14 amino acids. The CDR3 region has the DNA TGTGCCAGCAGCGTAGAGGGTTGGGACAATGAGCAGTTCTTC. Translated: CASSVEGWDNEQFF.

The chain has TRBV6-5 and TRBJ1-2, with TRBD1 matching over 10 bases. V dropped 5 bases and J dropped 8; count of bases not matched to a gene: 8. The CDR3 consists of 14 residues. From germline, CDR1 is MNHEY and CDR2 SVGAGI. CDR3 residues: CASSTPRDRGGYTF. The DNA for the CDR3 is TGTGCCAGCAGTACGCCCCGGGACAGGGGAGGCTACACCTTC.

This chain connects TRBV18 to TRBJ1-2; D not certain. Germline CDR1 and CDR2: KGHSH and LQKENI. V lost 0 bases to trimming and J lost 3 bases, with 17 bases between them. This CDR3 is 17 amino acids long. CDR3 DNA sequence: TGTGCCAGCTCACCACCGGACCCCTACCAGGCTGACTATGGCTACACCTTC. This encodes CASSPPDPYQADYGYTF.

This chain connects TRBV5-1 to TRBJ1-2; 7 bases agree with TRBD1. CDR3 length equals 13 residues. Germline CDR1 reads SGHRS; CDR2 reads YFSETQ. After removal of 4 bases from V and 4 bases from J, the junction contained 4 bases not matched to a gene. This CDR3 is CASSPRTGYGYTF. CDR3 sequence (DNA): TGCGCCAGCAGCCCGAGGACAGGCTATGGCTACACCTTC. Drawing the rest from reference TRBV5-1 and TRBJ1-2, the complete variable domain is KAGVTQTPRYLIKTRGQQVTLSCSPISGHRSVSWYQQTPGQGLQFLFEYFSETQRNKGNFPGRFSGRQFSNSRSEMNVSTLELGDSALYLCASSPRTGYGYTFGSGTRLTVV.

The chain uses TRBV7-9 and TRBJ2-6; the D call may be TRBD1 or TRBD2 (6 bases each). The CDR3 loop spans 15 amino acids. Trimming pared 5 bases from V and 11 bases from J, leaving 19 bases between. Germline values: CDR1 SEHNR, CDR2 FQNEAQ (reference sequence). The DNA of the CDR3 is TGTGCCAGCAGCATATGGACCGGGGGCGGCGACGTCCTGACTTTC. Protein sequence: CASSIWTGGGDVLTF.

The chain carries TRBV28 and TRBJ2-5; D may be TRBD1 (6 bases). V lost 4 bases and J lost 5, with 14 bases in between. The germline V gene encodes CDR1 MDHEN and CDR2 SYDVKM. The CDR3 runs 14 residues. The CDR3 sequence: CASSSTTGLETQYF. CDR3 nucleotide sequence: TGTGCCAGCAGTTCGACCACAGGGCTCGAGACCCAGTACTTC.